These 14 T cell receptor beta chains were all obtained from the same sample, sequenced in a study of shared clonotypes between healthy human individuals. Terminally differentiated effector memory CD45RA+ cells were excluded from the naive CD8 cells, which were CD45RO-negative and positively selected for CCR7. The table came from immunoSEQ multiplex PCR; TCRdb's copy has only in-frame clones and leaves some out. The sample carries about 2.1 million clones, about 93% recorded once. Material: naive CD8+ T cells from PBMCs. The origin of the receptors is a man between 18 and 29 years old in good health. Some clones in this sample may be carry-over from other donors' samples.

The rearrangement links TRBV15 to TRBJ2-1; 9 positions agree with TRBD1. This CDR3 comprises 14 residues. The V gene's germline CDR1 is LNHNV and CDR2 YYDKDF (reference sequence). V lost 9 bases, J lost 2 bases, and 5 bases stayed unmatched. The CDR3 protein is CATETGGPYNEQFF. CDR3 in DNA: TGTGCCACAGAAACAGGGGGCCCCTACAATGAGCAGTTCTTC.

The CDR3 bases are TGTGCCAGTGGAAACGACGGGTCCTACAATGAGCAGTTCTTC. Amino acids: CASGNDGSYNEQFF. The V call is TRBV19, the J call TRBJ2-1; no clear D. The CDR3 is 14 amino acids. V was pared by 8 bases and J by 1 base, with 12 bases between. Germline V gives CDR1 LNHDA, CDR2 SQIVND (reference sequence).

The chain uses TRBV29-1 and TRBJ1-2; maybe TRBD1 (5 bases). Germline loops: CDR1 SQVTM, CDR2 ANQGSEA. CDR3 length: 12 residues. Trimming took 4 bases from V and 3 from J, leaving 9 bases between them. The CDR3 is CSVVRGDYGYTF. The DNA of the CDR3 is TGCAGCGTTGTCCGAGGGGACTATGGCTACACCTTC.

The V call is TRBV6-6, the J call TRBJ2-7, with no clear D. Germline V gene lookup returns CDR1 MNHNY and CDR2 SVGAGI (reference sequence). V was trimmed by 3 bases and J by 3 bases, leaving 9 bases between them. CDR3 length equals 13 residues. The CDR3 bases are TGTGCCAGCAGTTATGGCCTGATCTACGAGCAGTACTTC. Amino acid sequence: CASSYGLIYEQYF.

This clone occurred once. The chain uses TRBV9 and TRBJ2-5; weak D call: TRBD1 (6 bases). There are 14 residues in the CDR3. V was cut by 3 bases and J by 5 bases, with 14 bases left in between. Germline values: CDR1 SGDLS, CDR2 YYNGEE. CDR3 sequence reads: CASSARTESETQYF. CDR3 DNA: TGTGCCAGCAGCGCCCGGACAGAGAGCGAGACCCAGTACTTC.

As DNA, the CDR3 is TGTGCCAGCAGCCAACGACCTAGGGACTTTAGCTACGAGCAGTACTTC. It is translated as CASSQRPRDFSYEQYF. The genes are TRBV27 and TRBJ2-7, with a tentative D call TRBD2 (6 bases). V lost 6 bases, J lost 3 bases, and 21 bases lay in between. Germline values: CDR1 MNHEY, CDR2 SMNVEV (reference sequence). This CDR3 has 16 residues.

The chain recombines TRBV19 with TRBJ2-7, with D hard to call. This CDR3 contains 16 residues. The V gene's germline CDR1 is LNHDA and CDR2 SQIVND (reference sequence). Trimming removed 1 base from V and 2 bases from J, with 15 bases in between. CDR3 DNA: TGTGCCAGTAGTATAGGGGTACAGTACCCTACCTACGAGCAGTACTTC. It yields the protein CASSIGVQYPTYEQYF.

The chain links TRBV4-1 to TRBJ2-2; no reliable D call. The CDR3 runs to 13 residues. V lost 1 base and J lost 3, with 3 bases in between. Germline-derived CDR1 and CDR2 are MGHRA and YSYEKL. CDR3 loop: CASSQGHTGELFF. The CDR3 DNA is TGCGCCAGCAGCCAAGGCCACACCGGGGAGCTGTTTTTT.

CDR3 in DNA: TGCGCCAGCAGTGCAGGAGGGCGCGAGCAGTACTTC. The encoded protein is CASSAGGREQYF. This chain joins TRBV10-1 and TRBJ2-7; tentative D call: TRBD2 (6 bases). The germline V gene has CDR1 WNHNN and CDR2 SYGVQD (reference sequence). The CDR3 runs to 12 residues. V was cut by 4 bases and J by 6 bases, with 10 bases left in between.

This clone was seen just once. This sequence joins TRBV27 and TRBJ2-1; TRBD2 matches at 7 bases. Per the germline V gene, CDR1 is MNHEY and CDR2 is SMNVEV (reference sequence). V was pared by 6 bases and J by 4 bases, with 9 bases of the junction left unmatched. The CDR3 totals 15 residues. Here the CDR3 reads CASSIALANYNEQFF. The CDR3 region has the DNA TGTGCCAGCAGCATAGCACTAGCGAATTACAATGAGCAGTTCTTC.

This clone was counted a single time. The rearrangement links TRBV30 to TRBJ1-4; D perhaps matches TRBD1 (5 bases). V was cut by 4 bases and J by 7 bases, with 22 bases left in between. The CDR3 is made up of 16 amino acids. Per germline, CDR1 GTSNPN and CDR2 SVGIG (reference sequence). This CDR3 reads CAWTDVGEGLGEKLFF. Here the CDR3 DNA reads TGTGCCTGGACCGACGTGGGAGAGGGGTTGGGTGAAAAACTGTTTTTT.

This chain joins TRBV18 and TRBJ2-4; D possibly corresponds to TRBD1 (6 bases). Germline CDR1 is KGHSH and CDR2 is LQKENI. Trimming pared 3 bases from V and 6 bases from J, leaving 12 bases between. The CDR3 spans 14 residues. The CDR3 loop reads CASSPDSTGNIQYF. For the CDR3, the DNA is TGTGCCAGCTCACCGGACAGTACGGGAAACATTCAGTACTTC. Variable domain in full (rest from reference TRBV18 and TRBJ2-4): NAGVMQNPRHLVRRRGQEARLRCSPMKGHSHVYWYRQLPEEGLKFMVYLQKENIIDESGMPKERFSAEFPKEGPSILRIQQVVRGDSAAYFCASSPDSTGNIQYFGAGTRLSVL.

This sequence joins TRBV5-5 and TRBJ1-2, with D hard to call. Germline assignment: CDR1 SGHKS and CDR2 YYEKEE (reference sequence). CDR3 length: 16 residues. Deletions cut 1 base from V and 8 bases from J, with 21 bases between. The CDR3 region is CASSLNPKTDTLGYTF. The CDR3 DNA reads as TGTGCCAGCAGCTTGAACCCTAAGACTGATACTTTGGGCTACACCTTC.

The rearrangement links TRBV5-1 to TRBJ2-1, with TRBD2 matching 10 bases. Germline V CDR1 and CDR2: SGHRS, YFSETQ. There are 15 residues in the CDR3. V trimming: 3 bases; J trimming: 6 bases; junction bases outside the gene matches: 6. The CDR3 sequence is CASSSLAGVFNEQFF. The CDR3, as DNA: TGCGCCAGCAGCTCCCTAGCGGGAGTTTTCAATGAGCAGTTCTTC. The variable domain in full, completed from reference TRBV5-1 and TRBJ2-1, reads KAGVTQTPRYLIKTRGQQVTLSCSPISGHRSVSWYQQTPGQGLQFLFEYFSETQRNKGNFPGRFSGRQFSNSRSEMNVSTLELGDSALYLCASSSLAGVFNEQFFGPGTRLTVL.